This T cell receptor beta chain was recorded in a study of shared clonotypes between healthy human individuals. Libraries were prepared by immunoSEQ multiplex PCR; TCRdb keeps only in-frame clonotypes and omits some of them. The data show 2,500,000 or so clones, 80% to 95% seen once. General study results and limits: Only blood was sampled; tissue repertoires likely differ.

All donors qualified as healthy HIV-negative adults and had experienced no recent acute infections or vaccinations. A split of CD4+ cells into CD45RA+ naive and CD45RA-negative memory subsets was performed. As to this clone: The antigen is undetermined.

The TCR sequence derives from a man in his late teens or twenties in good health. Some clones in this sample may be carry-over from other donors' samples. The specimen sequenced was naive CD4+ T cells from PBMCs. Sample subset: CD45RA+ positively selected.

CDR3 region: CASSSPTGHPYGFHYGYTF. In nucleotides, the CDR3 is TGTGCCAGCAGTTCCCCGACGGGACACCCCTATGGCTTTCACTATGGCTACACCTTC. The chain links TRBV28 to TRBJ1-2; D possibly corresponds to TRBD1 (6 bases). Trimming shortened V by 4 bases and J by 3 bases, and 27 bases separated the two germline ends. The CDR3 is 19 residues long. Germline values: CDR1 MDHEN, CDR2 SYDVKM.